This TCR beta chain was documented in a study of OX40 agonist ivuxolimab in advanced cancers. Profiling relied on immunoSEQ multiplex PCR, and the TCRdb table lists in-frame clones only, not all of them. This sample yields roughly 29,000 clones, of which more than 85% are seen a single time; around 18% belongs to the top ten. This sequence originates from an adult with an advanced solid tumor such as melanoma, head and neck, liver or kidney cancer. The specimen comprised CD4+ or CD8+ T cells sorted from blood, sampled in a trial of the OX40 agonist ivuxolimab.

The CDR3 loop reads CASSLSWEPDTQYF. The DNA for the CDR3 is TGTGCCAGCAGCTTATCGTGGGAGCCTGATACGCAGTATTTT. The chain combines TRBV11-2 with TRBJ2-3, with a possible D match to TRBD2 (5 bases). The CDR3 is 14 amino acids. Germline loops: CDR1 SGHAT, CDR2 FQNNGV. The V end lost 2 bases, the J end lost 6 bases, and 12 bases lay between the germline ends.